One and the same sample provided the 5 T cell receptor beta chains below, sequenced in a study of OX40 agonist ivuxolimab in advanced cancers. Generated by immunoSEQ multiplex PCR, the TCRdb table keeps only in-frame clones and is missing some. The data show approximately 15,000 clones, about four fifths seen once. The specimen was CD4+ or CD8+ T cells sorted from blood, collected in a trial of the OX40 agonist ivuxolimab. The receptors stem from an adult with an advanced solid tumor such as melanoma, head and neck, liver or kidney cancer.

The chain couples TRBV6-5 to TRBJ2-1, with 10 bases that match TRBD2. J lost 7 bases, V lost 2 bases, and 2 bases had no gene match. The CDR3 covers 14 residues. Germline V gene sequence: CDR1 MNHEY, CDR2 SVGAGI. The CDR3 DNA reads TGTGCCAGCAGTTACAGTAGCGGGAGGAATGAGCAGTTCTTC. It codes for CASSYSSGRNEQFF.

The chain employs TRBV5-4 and TRBJ2-3, with a tentative D call TRBD1 (5 bases). Germline CDR1 is SGHNT and CDR2 is YYREEE (reference sequence). Between the trimmed V and J ends, which lost 1 base and 6 bases, there was a span of 6 bases. The CDR3 consists of 12 residues. CDR3 amino acids: CASSLPGDTQYF. The CDR3 region has the DNA TGTGCCAGCAGCTTGCCAGGGGATACGCAGTATTTT.

V gene TRBV7-2 combines with J gene TRBJ2-3; TRBD2 matches 7 bases. V lost 1 base and J lost 4; bases outside the gene matches: 11. This CDR3 is 17 amino acids long. In germline, CDR1 is SGHTA, CDR2 FQGNSA. CDR3 protein: CASSLDIVREFPDTQYF. In DNA, the CDR3 is TGTGCCAGCAGCTTAGATATCGTGCGGGAGTTTCCAGATACGCAGTATTTT.

The chain joins TRBV7-3 to TRBJ2-1; 8 nucleotides align to TRBD2. The CDR3 loop spans 16 amino acids. The germline V gene encodes CDR1 SGHTA and CDR2 FQGTGA. V was pared by 4 bases and J by 4 bases, with 9 bases of the junction left unmatched. CDR3 amino acids: CASSSLTSGRYNEQFF. CDR3 DNA sequence: TGTGCCAGCAGCTCCCTAACTAGCGGAAGATACAATGAGCAGTTCTTC.

This chain connects TRBV7-3 to TRBJ2-3; D is perhaps TRBD1 (5 bases). Germline loops: CDR1 SGHTA, CDR2 FQGTGA. The V end lost 1 base, the J end lost 5 bases, and 13 bases lay between the germline ends. CDR3 length: 15 amino acids. The CDR3: CASSLMAQGRDTQYF. CDR3 nucleotide sequence: TGTGCCAGCAGCTTAATGGCGCAGGGTAGAGATACGCAGTATTTT.